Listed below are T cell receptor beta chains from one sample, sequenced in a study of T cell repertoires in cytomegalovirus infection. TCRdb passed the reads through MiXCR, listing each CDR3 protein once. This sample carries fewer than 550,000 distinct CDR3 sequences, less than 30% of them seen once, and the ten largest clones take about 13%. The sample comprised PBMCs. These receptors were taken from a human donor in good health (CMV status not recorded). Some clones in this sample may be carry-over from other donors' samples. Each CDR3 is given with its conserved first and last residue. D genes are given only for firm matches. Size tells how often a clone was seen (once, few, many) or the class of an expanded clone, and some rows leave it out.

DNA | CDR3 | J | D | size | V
TGTGCCTCAAGGGGCGCAGGGGGCTTTGGAAACACCATATATTTT | CASRGAGGFGNTIYF | TRBJ1-3 | TRBD1 | - | TRBV27
TGTGCCAGCAGCCGAAGCCCTAGCGGGAGTGATGAGCAGTTCTTC | CASSRSPSGSDEQFF | TRBJ2-1 | TRBD2 | many | TRBV7-8
TGCAGTGCTTCACCGCCAACAGGGGAAGGGGAAAAACTGTTTTTT | CSASPPTGEGEKLFF | TRBJ1-4 | TRBD1 | few | TRBV20-1
TGTGCCAGCAGCTGGGGTGCCCCCTACGAGCAGTACTTC | CASSWGAPYEQYF | TRBJ2-7 | - | few | TRBV7-8
TGTGCCAGCAGTGACCATGCATATAAAGGGGATGGCTACACCTTC | CASSDHAYKGDGYTF | TRBJ1-2 | - | few | TRBV6-1
TGTGCCAGCAGACAGGGGGCGAGTGGGCGCACTGAAGCTTTCTTT | CASRQGASGRTEAFF | TRBJ1-1 | TRBD1 | - | TRBV28
TGTGCCAGCATCACACCCTTCGACAACACCGGGGAGCTGTTTTTT | CASITPFDNTGELFF | TRBJ2-2 | - | - | TRBV7-9
TGTGCCAGCAGTTTATCATCGCTAGCCAAAAACATTCAGTACTTC | CASSLSSLAKNIQYF | TRBJ2-4 | - | - | TRBV27
TGTTCCATCAGTGAGTCAGGTACAGGCAATGAGCAGTTCTTC | CSISESGTGNEQFF | TRBJ2-1 | - | - | TRBV10-3
TGTGCCAGCATAGTCCGCCTCCCCGGGAGAGGTAGGAATGAGCAGTTCTTC | CASIVRLPGRGRNEQFF | TRBJ2-1 | - | - | TRBV28
TGTGCCAGCAGCCCATGGAGGCTAGCGGACAATGAGCAGTTCTTC | CASSPWRLADNEQFF | TRBJ2-1 | TRBD2 | many | TRBV7-8
TGTGCCAGCAAGTCCGCCGGACTAGTCTACAATGAGCAGTTCTTC | CASKSAGLVYNEQFF | TRBJ2-1 | TRBD2 | few | TRBV5-4
TGTGCCACCAGCAGACTGGGTGTACTGAGCTCTGGAAACACCATATATTTT | CATSRLGVLSSGNTIYF | TRBJ1-3 | - | - | TRBV15
TGCAGTGCTCAAACAGGGGGTTCGAACACCGGGGAGCTGTTTTTT | CSAQTGGSNTGELFF | TRBJ2-2 | TRBD1 | - | TRBV20-1
TGTGCCAGCAGTACCACCCGGGGCTACAATGAGCAGTTCTTC | CASSTTRGYNEQFF | TRBJ2-1 | - | few | TRBV7-6
TGTGCCAGCAGTGACTGGCAGCGGGAGGTTATCGGGGAGCTGTTTTTT | CASSDWQREVIGELFF | TRBJ2-2 | TRBD2 | few | TRBV2
TGTGCCAGCAGTTTAGGCTCACAGAATGGCTACACCTTC | CASSLGSQNGYTF | TRBJ1-2 | - | - | TRBV12-3/TRBV12-4
TGTGCCAGCAGTTACTCGTTGGGGGCGTCGGGAAACACCATATATTTT | CASSYSLGASGNTIYF | TRBJ1-3 | - | - | TRBV6-5
TGTGCCAGTAGATCACCGGGACGGTTTAATGAAAAACTGTTTTTT | CASRSPGRFNEKLFF | TRBJ1-4 | - | few | TRBV19
TGTGCCAGCAGCCCCTCGGGGATGGGGGTACGGAACACCGGGGAGCTGTTTTTT | CASSPSGMGVRNTGELFF | TRBJ2-2 | - | - | TRBV11-3
TGTGCCAGCAGCTTATCAGGACAGAGCTCCTACAAAGAGCAGTTCTTC | CASSLSGQSSYKEQFF | TRBJ2-1 | - | - | TRBV7-2
TGTGCCAGCACCCCACTGTCAGTCCGGGCCCCTGGGGATTCACCCCTCCACTTT | CASTPLSVRAPGDSPLHF | TRBJ1-6 | - | few | TRBV2
TGTGCCAGCAGCTCTCGTAGCGGGAGCTACAATGAGCAGTTCTTC | CASSSRSGSYNEQFF | TRBJ2-1 | TRBD2 | many | TRBV7-2
TGTGCCAGCAGCGATCTAGCGGGAGGGCCGGCCGGGGAGCTGTTTTTT | CASSDLAGGPAGELFF | TRBJ2-2 | TRBD2 | few | TRBV7-2
TGTGCCAGCAGCCGGACGGAGGACAAGTACGAAAAACTGTTTTTT | CASSRTEDKYEKLFF | TRBJ1-4 | - | few | TRBV6-2/TRBV6-3
TGCGCCAGCACTCCCGCTGGAGCTGAAGCTTTCTTT | CASTPAGAEAFF | TRBJ1-1 | - | - | TRBV10-2
TGTGCCAGCAGCTTAAGTGACGGGTACGAGCAGTACTTC | CASSLSDGYEQYF | TRBJ2-7 | - | many | TRBV7-7
TGTGCCAGCAGCAAAGGACTAGCGGTTAACAATGAGCAGTTCTTC | CASSKGLAVNNEQFF | TRBJ2-1 | TRBD2 | few | TRBV7-4
TGTGCCAGCAGCTTTCGAGGGAGTGAAGTCATTCAGTACTTC | CASSFRGSEVIQYF | TRBJ2-4 | - | - | TRBV7-2
TGTGCCAGTAGTTACCGGGACAGGGTGGATGAAAAACTGTTTTTT | CASSYRDRVDEKLFF | TRBJ1-4 | TRBD1 | few | TRBV19
TGTGCCAGCGGGGGAATAGCGGGAGGGGATAATGAGCAGTTCTTC | CASGGIAGGDNEQFF | TRBJ2-1 | TRBD2 | many | TRBV6-5